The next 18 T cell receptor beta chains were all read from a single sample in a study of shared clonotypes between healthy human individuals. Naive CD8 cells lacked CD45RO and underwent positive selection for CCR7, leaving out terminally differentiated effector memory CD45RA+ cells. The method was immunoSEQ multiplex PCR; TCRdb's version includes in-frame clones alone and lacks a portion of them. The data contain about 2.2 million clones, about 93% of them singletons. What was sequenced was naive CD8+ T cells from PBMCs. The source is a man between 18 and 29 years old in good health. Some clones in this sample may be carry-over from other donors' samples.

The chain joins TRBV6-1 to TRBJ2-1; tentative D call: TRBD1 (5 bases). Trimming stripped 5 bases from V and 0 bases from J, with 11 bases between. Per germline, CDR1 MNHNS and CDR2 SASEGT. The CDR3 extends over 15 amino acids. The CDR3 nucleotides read TGTGCCAGCAGTCCAGGACACATCTCCTACAATGAGCAGTTCTTC. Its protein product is CASSPGHISYNEQFF.

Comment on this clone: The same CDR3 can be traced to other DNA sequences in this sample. The CDR3 coding sequence is TGTGCCAGTACCCCGTATAGCAATCAGCCCCAGCATTTT. Its protein product is CASTPYSNQPQHF. The chain couples TRBV19 to TRBJ1-5, with D hard to call. Trimming cost V 7 bases and J 0 bases, with 7 bases left between them. This CDR3 spans 13 amino acids. Germline-derived CDR1 and CDR2 are LNHDA and SQIVND (reference sequence). Complete variable domain (other parts from reference TRBV19 and TRBJ1-5): DGGITQSPKYLFRKEGQNVTLSCEQNLNHDAMYWYRQDPGQGLRLIYYSQIVNDFQKGDIAEGYSVSREKKESFPLTVTSAQKNPTAFYLCASTPYSNQPQHFGDGTRLSIL.

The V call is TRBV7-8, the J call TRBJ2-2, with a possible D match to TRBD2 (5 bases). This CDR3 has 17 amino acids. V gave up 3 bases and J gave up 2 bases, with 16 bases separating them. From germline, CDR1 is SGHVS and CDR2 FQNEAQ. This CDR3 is CASSFGVLLTNTGELFF. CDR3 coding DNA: TGTGCCAGCAGCTTCGGGGTTCTACTAACCAACACCGGGGAGCTGTTTTTT.

In DNA, the CDR3 is TGTGCCAGCATCTCCCGGGACAGGGAGAATGAGCAGTTCTTC. Amino acids: CASISRDRENEQFF. The chain is built from TRBV7-9 and TRBJ2-1, with 9 bases that match TRBD1. This CDR3 is built from 14 residues. From germline, CDR1 is SEHNR and CDR2 FQNEAQ (reference sequence). Germline trimming cut 7 bases from V and 7 bases from J; bases unmatched to any gene: 8.

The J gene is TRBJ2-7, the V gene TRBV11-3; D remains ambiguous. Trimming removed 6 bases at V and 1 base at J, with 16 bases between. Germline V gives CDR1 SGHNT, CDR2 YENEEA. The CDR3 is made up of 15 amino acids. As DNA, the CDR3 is TGTGCCAGCAGTCCTGATACCGGGTCGTCCTACGAGCAGTACTTC. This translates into CASSPDTGSSYEQYF.

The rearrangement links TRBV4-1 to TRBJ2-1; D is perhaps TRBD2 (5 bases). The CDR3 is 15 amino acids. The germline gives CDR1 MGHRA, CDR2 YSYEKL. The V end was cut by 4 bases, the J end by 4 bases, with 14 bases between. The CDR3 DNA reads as TGCGCCAGCAGCCTCGTTCCGGGAAAATACAATGAGCAGTTCTTC. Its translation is CASSLVPGKYNEQFF.

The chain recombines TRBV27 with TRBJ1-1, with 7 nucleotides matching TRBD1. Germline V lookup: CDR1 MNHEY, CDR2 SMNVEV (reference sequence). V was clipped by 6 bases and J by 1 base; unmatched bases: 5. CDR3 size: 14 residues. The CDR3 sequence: CASRSQGGNTEAFF. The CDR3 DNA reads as TGTGCCAGCAGGTCTCAGGGGGGGAACACTGAAGCTTTCTTT.

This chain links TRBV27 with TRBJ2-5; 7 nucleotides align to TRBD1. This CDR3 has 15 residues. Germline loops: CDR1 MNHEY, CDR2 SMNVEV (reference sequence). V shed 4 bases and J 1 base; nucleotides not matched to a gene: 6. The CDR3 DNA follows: TGTGCCAGCAGTTCACAGGGGATCGGCCAAGAGACCCAGTACTTC. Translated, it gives CASSSQGIGQETQYF.

CDR3 sequence reads: CASSLPRTGVWDTEAFF. The CDR3 DNA sequence: TGTGCCAGCAGCCTTCCGAGAACAGGGGTGTGGGACACTGAAGCTTTCTTT. The chain is built from TRBV7-9 and TRBJ1-1, with 7 bases that match TRBD1. V lost 5 bases to trimming and J lost 3 bases; unmatched junction nucleotides: 15. Germline CDR1 is SEHNR and CDR2 is FQNEAQ (reference sequence). This CDR3 has 17 amino acids.

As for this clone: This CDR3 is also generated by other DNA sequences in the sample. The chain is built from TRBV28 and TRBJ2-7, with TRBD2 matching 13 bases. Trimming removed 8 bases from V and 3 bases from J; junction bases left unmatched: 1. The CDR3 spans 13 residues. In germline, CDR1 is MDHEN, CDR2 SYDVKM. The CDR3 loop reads CASRLAGGYEQYF. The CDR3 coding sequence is TGTGCCAGCCGACTAGCGGGAGGCTACGAGCAGTACTTC.

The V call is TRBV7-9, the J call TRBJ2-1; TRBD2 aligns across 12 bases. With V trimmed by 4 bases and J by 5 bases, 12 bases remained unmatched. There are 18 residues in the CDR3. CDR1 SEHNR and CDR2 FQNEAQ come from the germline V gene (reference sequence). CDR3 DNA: TGTGCCAGCAGCTCTGGGCGAAGGGGACTAGCGGGTGACAATGAGCAGTTCTTC. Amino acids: CASSSGRRGLAGDNEQFF. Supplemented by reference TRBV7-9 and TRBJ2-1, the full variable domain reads DTGVSQNPRHKITKRGQNVTFRCDPISEHNRLYWYRQTLGQGPEFLTYFQNEAQLEKSRLLSDRFSAERPKGSFSTLEIQRTEQGDSAMYLCASSSGRRGLAGDNEQFFGPGTRLTVL.

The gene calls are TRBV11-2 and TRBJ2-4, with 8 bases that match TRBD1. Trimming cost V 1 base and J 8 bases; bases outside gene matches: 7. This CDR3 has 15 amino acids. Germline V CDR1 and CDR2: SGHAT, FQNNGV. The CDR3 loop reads CASSLGARTGYIQYF. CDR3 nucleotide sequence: TGTGCCAGCAGCTTAGGCGCCCGGACAGGGTACATTCAGTACTTC. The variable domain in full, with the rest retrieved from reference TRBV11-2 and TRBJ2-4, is EAGVAQSPRYKIIEKRQSVAFWCNPISGHATLYWYQQILGQGPKLLIQFQNNGVVDDSQLPKDRFSAERLKGVDSTLKIQPAKLEDSAVYLCASSLGARTGYIQYFGAGTRLSVL.

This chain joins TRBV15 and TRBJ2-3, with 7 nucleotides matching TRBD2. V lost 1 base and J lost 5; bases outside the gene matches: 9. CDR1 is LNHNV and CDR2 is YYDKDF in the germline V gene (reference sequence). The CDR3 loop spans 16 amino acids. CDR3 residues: CATSRVGPGGGDTQYF. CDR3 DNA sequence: TGTGCCACCAGCAGAGTAGGTCCGGGGGGTGGAGATACGCAGTATTTT.

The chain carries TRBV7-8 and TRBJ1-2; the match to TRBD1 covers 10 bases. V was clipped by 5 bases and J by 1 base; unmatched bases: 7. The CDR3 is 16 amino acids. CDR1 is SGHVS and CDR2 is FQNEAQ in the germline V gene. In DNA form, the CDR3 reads TGTGCCAGCAGCAAACGGACAGGGGGAGGTAACTATGGCTACACCTTC. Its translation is CASSKRTGGGNYGYTF.

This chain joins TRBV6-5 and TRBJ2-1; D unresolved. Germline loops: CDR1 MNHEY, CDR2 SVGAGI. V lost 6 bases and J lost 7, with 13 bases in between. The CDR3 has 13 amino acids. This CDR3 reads CASRVGPRNEQFF. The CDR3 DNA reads TGTGCCAGCAGGGTAGGGCCCAGGAATGAGCAGTTCTTC.

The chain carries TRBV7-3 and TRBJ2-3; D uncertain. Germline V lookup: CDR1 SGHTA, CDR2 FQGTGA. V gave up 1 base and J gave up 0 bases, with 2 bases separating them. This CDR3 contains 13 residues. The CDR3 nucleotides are TGTGCCAGCAGCTTAATGAGCACAGATACGCAGTATTTT. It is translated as CASSLMSTDTQYF.

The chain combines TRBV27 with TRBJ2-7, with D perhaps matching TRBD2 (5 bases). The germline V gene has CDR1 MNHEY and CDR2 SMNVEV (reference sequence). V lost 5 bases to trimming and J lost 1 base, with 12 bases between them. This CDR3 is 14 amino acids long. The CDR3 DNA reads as TGTGCCAGCAGTCCAATTCGGGGTTCCTACGAGCAGTACTTC. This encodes CASSPIRGSYEQYF.

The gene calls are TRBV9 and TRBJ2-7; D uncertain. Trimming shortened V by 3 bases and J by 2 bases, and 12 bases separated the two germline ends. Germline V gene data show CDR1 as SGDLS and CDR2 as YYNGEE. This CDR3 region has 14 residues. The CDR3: CASSEPGNPYEQYF. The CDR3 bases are TGTGCCAGCAGCGAACCTGGTAATCCCTACGAGCAGTACTTC.